Listed below are T cell receptor beta chains from one sample, sequenced in a study of siplizumab effects on memory and regulatory T cells. Clones were read by immunoSEQ multiplex PCR, and TCRdb kept only the in-frame ones, dropping some. The table shows over 100,000 clones, with over 90% occurring only once. The sequencing sample was made of Tregs sorted from blood. All receptors derive from a human donor in good health. Each CDR3 is given with its conserved first and last residue. Each record gives: clone size, V gene, D gene, J gene, CDR3 protein, CDR3 DNA. The D gene is left open where the match is weak. Size is stated for part of the rows, as once, few or many counts, or as a class when the clone is expanded.

>-|TRBV7-9|-|TRBJ2-5
CASSVKIGGGETQYF
TGTGCCAGCAGCGTCAAAATCGGGGGAGGCGAGACCCAGTACTTC
>few|TRBV19|-|TRBJ2-3
CASSMGGGRQSDTQYF
TGTGCCAGTAGTATGGGTGGAGGTAGACAATCAGATACGCAGTATTTT
>-|TRBV2|-|TRBJ2-7
CASSARVYEQYF
TGTGCCAGCAGTGCGCGGGTCTACGAGCAGTACTTC
>-|TRBV7-9|-|TRBJ1-1
CASSPQGANTEAFF
TGTGCCAGCAGCCCTCAAGGGGCGAACACTGAAGCTTTCTTT
>-|TRBV5-4|TRBD2|TRBJ2-3
CASRLAGADTQYF
TGTGCCAGCAGATTAGCGGGAGCAGATACGCAGTATTTT
>-|TRBV7-2|TRBD1|TRBJ1-4
CASRPTGTGINEKLFF
TGTGCCAGCAGACCTACCGGGACAGGGATTAATGAAAAACTGTTTTTT
>-|TRBV11-1|-|TRBJ1-5
CASSFLPNQPQHF
TGTGCCAGCAGCTTCCTCCCCAATCAGCCCCAGCATTTT
>once|TRBV28|TRBD2|TRBJ2-3
CAGGEADTQYF
TGTGCCGGGGGGGAGGCAGATACGCAGTATTTT
>-|TRBV5-8|-|TRBJ2-3
CASSLQLSTDTQYF
TGTGCCAGCAGCTTACAGTTAAGCACAGATACGCAGTATTTT
>once|TRBV11-3|-|TRBJ2-1
CASSFIDEQFF
TGTGCCAGCAGCTTTATTGATGAGCAGTTCTTC
>few|TRBV12-5|-|TRBJ1-2
CASGLVADGYTF
TGTGCTAGTGGTTTGGTGGCGGATGGCTACACCTTC
>-|TRBV30|TRBD1|TRBJ2-4
CAWRPGQGIAKNIQYF
TGTGCCTGGAGACCGGGACAGGGCATAGCCAAAAACATTCAGTACTTC
>-|TRBV9|-|TRBJ2-5
CASATGAYDMETQYF
TGTGCCAGCGCCACGGGGGCTTATGATATGGAGACCCAGTACTTC
>-|TRBV7-3|-|TRBJ2-2
CASSPTPPSAANTGELFF
TGTGCCAGCAGCCCGACACCCCCTAGCGCGGCGAACACCGGGGAGCTGTTTTTT
>-|TRBV19|-|TRBJ1-3
CASSIRQASGNTIYF
TGTGCCAGTAGTATACGGCAGGCGTCTGGAAACACCATATATTTT
>-|TRBV4-1|-|TRBJ2-2
CASSQEGGQLYTGELFF
TGCGCCAGCAGCCAAGAGGGGGGACAGCTCTACACCGGGGAGCTGTTTTTT
>-|TRBV20-1|-|TRBJ1-1
CSAPPPLAFF
TGCAGTGCCCCGCCCCCCCTGGCTTTCTTT
>-|TRBV7-2|-|TRBJ2-3
CASSLTDTQYF
TGTGCCAGCAGCTTAACAGATACGCAGTATTTT
>-|TRBV29-1|-|TRBJ1-1
CSAKSKLNTEAFF
TGCAGCGCTAAGAGCAAACTGAACACTGAAGCTTTCTTT
>-|TRBV19|TRBD1|TRBJ1-1
CASNPTGPRGQGNTEAFF
TGTGCCAGTAATCCCACAGGTCCCAGGGGGCAAGGGAACACTGAAGCTTTCTTT
>-|TRBV28|TRBD2|TRBJ2-3
CASSFPLAGGANTQYF
TGTGCCAGCAGTTTTCCACTAGCGGGAGGAGCTAATACGCAGTATTTT
>-|TRBV19|-|TRBJ1-2
CASSIGTENYGYTF
TGTGCCAGTAGTATAGGGACTGAAAACTATGGCTACACCTTC
>-|TRBV2|-|TRBJ2-7
CASSSNHEQYF
TGTGCCAGCAGTTCCAACCACGAGCAGTACTTC
>-|TRBV29-1|TRBD1|TRBJ1-2
CSVTGTGANYGYTF
TGCAGCGTAACCGGGACAGGGGCTAACTATGGCTACACCTTC